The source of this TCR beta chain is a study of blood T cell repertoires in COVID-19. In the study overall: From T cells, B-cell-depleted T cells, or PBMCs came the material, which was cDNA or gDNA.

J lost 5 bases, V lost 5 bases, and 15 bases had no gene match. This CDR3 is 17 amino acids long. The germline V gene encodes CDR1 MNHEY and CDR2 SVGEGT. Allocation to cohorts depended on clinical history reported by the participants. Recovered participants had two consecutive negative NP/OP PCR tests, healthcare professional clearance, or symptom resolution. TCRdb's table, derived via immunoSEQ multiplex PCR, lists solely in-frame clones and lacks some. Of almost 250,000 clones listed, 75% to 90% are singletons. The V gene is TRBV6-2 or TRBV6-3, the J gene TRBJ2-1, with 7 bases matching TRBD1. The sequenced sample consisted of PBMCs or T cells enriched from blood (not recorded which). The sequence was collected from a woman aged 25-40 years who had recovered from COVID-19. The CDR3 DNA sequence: TGTGCCAGCAGTCTCACCGCCGCCGGGACAGCGAACAATGAGCAGTTCTTC. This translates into CASSLTAAGTANNEQFF.